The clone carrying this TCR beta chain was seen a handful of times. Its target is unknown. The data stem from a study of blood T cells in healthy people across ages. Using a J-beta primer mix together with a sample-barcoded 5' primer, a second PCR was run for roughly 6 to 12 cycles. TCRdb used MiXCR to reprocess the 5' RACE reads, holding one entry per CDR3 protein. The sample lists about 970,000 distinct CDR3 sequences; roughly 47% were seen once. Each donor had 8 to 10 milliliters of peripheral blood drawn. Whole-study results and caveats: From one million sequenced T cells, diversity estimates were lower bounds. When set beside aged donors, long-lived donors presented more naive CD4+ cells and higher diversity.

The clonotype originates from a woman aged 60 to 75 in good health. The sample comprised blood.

The DNA of the CDR3 is TGTGCCAGCAGCTCCGGGACAGTCCTCTCCGGCTACACCTTC. Its translation: CASSSGTVLSGYTF. V is TRBV12-3 or TRBV12-4 and J is TRBJ1-2; TRBD1 agrees at 7 bases. The V segment lost 6 bases and the J segment 8 bases; nucleotides outside the gene matches: 12. The CDR3 contains 14 residues.